The 27 T cell receptor beta chains in this list originate from one sample, sequenced in a study of blood T cells in healthy people across ages (dated by TCRdb to 2014 to 2015). The method behind the library was 5' RACE. Data came from an Illumina HiSeq 2500. A second PCR of about 6 to 12 cycles was run with a J-beta primer mix and a sample-barcoded 5' primer. TCRdb reran the public reads through fastp at Q25 and MiXCR, keeping productive beta chains. Merged by CDR3 protein, the rows form single entries marked with the most common genes and DNA. This sample gives around 990,000 distinct CDR3 sequences in total; about 23% of them show up just once. The top ten clonotypes cover about 0.8% of the sample. These same data were also listed under a study on T cells of mothers and their children.

The specimen sequenced was blood. The receptors here all came from a girl aged 2-10 years in good health.

The gene calls are TRBV5-1 and TRBJ2-1, with 7 bases lining up with TRBD1. With the DNA end fitting TRBJ2-5 better, the J assignment may be wrong. This CDR3 has 13 amino acids. Germline CDR1 and CDR2: SGHRS and YFSETQ. Here the CDR3 reads CASSRQGTETQYF. Written as DNA, the CDR3 is TGCGCCAGCAGTAGACAGGGTACGGAGACCCAGTACTTC.

The chain couples TRBV2 to TRBJ2-1, with a weak D call TRBD2 (6 bases). The V end lost 2 bases, the J end lost 2 bases, and 10 bases lay between the germline ends. CDR3 length: 15 amino acids. CDR1 is SNHLY, CDR2 FYNNEI, per germline. CDR3 bases: TGTGCCAGCAGTGAACGCGGCGGGGCCTACAATGAGCAGTTCTTC. Its protein is CASSERGGAYNEQFF.

There are a few counts of this clonotype. The V gene is TRBV3-1, the J gene TRBJ1-1; D remains ambiguous. Looked up from germline, CDR1 is LGHDT and CDR2 is YNNKEL (reference sequence). The CDR3 spans 13 residues. V was trimmed by 2 bases and J by 6 bases, leaving 10 bases between them. The CDR3 sequence: CASSQLDGSEAFF. CDR3 in DNA: TGTGCCAGCAGCCAACTAGATGGGTCTGAAGCTTTCTTT.

This sequence joins TRBV12-3 or TRBV12-4 and TRBJ2-2, with D maybe TRBD2 (5 bases). CDR3 size: 13 residues. Trimming took off 6 bases at V and 3 bases at J, with 8 bases between the two ends. The CDR3 protein is CASSSGDTGELFF. The CDR3 DNA reads TGTGCCAGCAGCTCCGGGGACACCGGGGAGCTGTTTTTT.

This clonotype was seen a handful of times. This rearrangement joins TRBV4-1 to TRBJ2-5; TRBD2 matches at 9 bases. The J call is uncertain, as TRBJ2-1 better fits the DNA end. CDR1 and CDR2 from the germline V gene are MGHRA and YSYEKL. The length of the CDR3 is 16 residues. CDR3 sequence reads: CASSQEPAGGYNEQFF. CDR3 nucleotides: TGCGCCAGCAGCCAAGAACCGGCGGGAGGGTACAATGAGCAGTTCTTC.

The rearrangement links TRBV4-1 to TRBJ2-5; 9 positions agree with TRBD2. Near its end, the DNA agrees better with TRBJ2-1, so the J call may be wrong. Looked up from germline, CDR1 is MGHRA and CDR2 is YSYEKL. The CDR3 loop spans 16 amino acids. The CDR3 here is CASSQPGTSRYNEQFF. The DNA for the CDR3 is TGCGCCAGCAGCCAACCCGGGACTAGCAGATACAATGAGCAGTTCTTC.

The V and J genes are TRBV24-1 and TRBJ2-1; TRBD2 matches at 12 bases. Germline values: CDR1 KGHDR, CDR2 SFDVKD. The length of the CDR3 is 16 residues. J lost 6 bases, V lost 1 base, and 3 bases had no gene match. In DNA form, the CDR3 reads TGTGCCACCAGTGATTTCGGACTAGCGGGATTCAATGAGCAGTTCTTC. Its translation is CATSDFGLAGFNEQFF.

This clonotype was counted between two and nine times. The chain combines TRBV19 with TRBJ2-1, with D hard to call. The V end was cut by 5 bases, the J end by 4 bases, with 21 bases between. CDR1 and CDR2 (germline): LNHDA, SQIVND (reference sequence). The CDR3 has 17 residues. The CDR3 spells CASSYPGRVGIYNEQFF. The CDR3 DNA is TGTGCCAGTAGTTATCCTGGACGGGTCGGTATTTACAATGAGCAGTTCTTC.

V gene TRBV7-2 combines with J gene TRBJ2-5; tentatively, D is TRBD2 (6 bases). The DNA end is a closer match to TRBJ2-1, so the J assignment may be wrong. Germline V CDR1 and CDR2: SGHTA, FQGNSA. The CDR3 runs to 14 residues. As DNA, the CDR3 is TGTGCCAGCAGCTTAGAACTAGCTTCGAATGAGCAGTTCTTC. Its protein is CASSLELASNEQFF.

This clonotype was seen a few times. The chain is built from TRBV6-5 and TRBJ1-5; possible D gene TRBD1, 5 bases. Germline CDR1 and CDR2: MNHEY and SVGAGI. The CDR3 totals 13 residues. The CDR3 sequence: CVTGAAPGQPQHF. Here the CDR3 DNA reads TGTGTCACTGGGGCAGCCCCAGGACAGCCCCAGCATTTT.

The J gene is TRBJ2-5, the V gene TRBV7-9; a weak D match, TRBD1 (5 bases). The assigned J gene may be wrong: the sequence end matches TRBJ2-7 better. The CDR3 length is 15 residues. Germline V gene sequence: CDR1 SEHNR, CDR2 FQNEAQ (reference sequence). The CDR3: CASSTQTGSSYEQYF. As DNA, the CDR3 is TGTGCCAGCAGCACACAAACAGGTTCCTCCTACGAGCAGTACTTC.

The CDR3 sequence: CASSEEGTTDTQYF. As DNA, the CDR3 is TGTGCCAGCAGTGAAGAGGGGACCACAGATACGCAGTATTTT. This chain links TRBV2 with TRBJ2-3; possibly TRBD1 or TRBD2 for D (5 bases each). This CDR3 is built from 14 residues. Trimming cost V 1 base and J 2 bases, with 7 bases left between them. The germline V gene has CDR1 SNHLY and CDR2 FYNNEI. Together with reference TRBV2 and TRBJ2-3, the CDR3 gives the full variable domain: EPEVTQTPSHQVTQMGQEVILRCVPISNHLYFYWYRQILGQKVEFLVSFYNNEISEKSEIFDDQFSVERPDGSNFTLKIRSTKLEDSAMYFCASSEEGTTDTQYFGPGTRLTVL.

The CDR3 here is CASNPGQGGGKLFF. In DNA, the CDR3 is TGTGCCAGCAACCCGGGACAGGGAGGGGGAAAACTGTTTTTT. V is TRBV4-2 and J is TRBJ1-4, with TRBD1 matching 9 bases. Germline values: CDR1 LGHNA, CDR2 YNFKEQ. With V trimmed by 7 bases and J by 10 bases, 10 bases remained unmatched. CDR3 size: 14 residues.

In this sample, this clonotype turned up a few times. The rearrangement joins TRBV19 to TRBJ2-7, with D unclear. The CDR3 sequence is 9 residues long. Trimming left V 7 bases short and J 7 bases short, with 5 bases between. Germline-derived CDR1 and CDR2 are LNHDA and SQIVND (reference sequence). The CDR3 loop reads CASMREQYF. CDR3 DNA: TGTGCCAGTATGCGGGAGCAGTACTTC.

The J gene is TRBJ2-5, the V gene TRBV13, with 8 bases that match TRBD2. After removal of 5 bases from V and 2 bases from J, the junction contained 4 bases not matched to a gene. Per the germline V gene, CDR1 is PRHDT and CDR2 is FYEKMQ (reference sequence). The length of the CDR3 is 14 residues. The CDR3 sequence: CASSQRGKQETQYF. CDR3 bases: TGTGCCAGCAGCCAGCGGGGGAAACAAGAGACCCAGTACTTC.

V and J are TRBV10-3 and TRBJ1-5; tentatively, D is TRBD1 (5 bases). The CDR3 contains 14 residues. Germline V lookup: CDR1 ENHRY, CDR2 SYGVKD. Trimming stripped 5 bases from V and 4 bases from J, with 12 bases between. CDR3 DNA sequence: TGTGCCATCAGTAACGGGACGCAAAATCAGCCCCAGCATTTT. Translating it yields CAISNGTQNQPQHF.

This clonotype was detected a few times. A much larger clone differs by one base, so this may be a read error. The gene calls are TRBV29-1 and TRBJ2-5; D is unclear. The V end was cut by 0 bases, the J end by 5 bases, with 13 bases between. The germline gives CDR1 SQVTM, CDR2 ANQGSEA. The CDR3 covers 14 residues. CDR3 DNA sequence: TGCAGCGTTGAAGATATGGCGACACTTGAGACCCAGTACTTC. This gives the protein CSVEDMATLETQYF. The whole variable domain, filled in from reference TRBV29-1 and TRBJ2-5, reads SAVISQKPSRDICQRGTSLTIQCQVDSQVTMMFWYRQQPGQSLTLIATANQGSEATYESGFVIDKFPISRPNLTFSTLTVSNMSPEDSSIYLCSVEDMATLETQYFGPGTRLLVL.

There are a few counts of this clonotype. The chain's CDR3 is CSVSSGTTSTDTQYF. The CDR3 region has the DNA TGCAGTGTGTCTAGCGGGACGACTAGCACAGATACGCAGTATTTT. The chain couples TRBV20-1 to TRBJ2-3; 9 bases match TRBD2. The V gene's germline CDR1 is DFQATT and CDR2 SNEGSKA (reference sequence). The CDR3 sequence is 15 residues long. V lost 7 bases to trimming and J lost 0 bases; unmatched junction nucleotides: 8.

This clonotype has a handful of counts. The rearrangement links TRBV9 to TRBJ2-5, with D uncertain. This CDR3 contains 16 residues. Per germline, CDR1 SGDLS and CDR2 YYNGEE. The V and J ends lost 4 bases and 4 bases respectively, with 20 bases between them. The DNA of the CDR3 is TGTGCCAGCAGCCCTCAACCATGGCCGAATGGAGAGACCCAGTACTTC. Its protein product is CASSPQPWPNGETQYF. The complete variable domain, with remaining parts taken from reference TRBV9 and TRBJ2-5, reads DSGVTQTPKHLITATGQRVTLRCSPRSGDLSVYWYQQSLDQGLQFLIQYYNGEERAKGNILERFSAQQFPDLHSELNLSSLELGDSALYFCASSPQPWPNGETQYFGPGTRLLVL.

The sample holds a few counts of this clonotype. The genes are TRBV7-2 and TRBJ2-5, with D possibly being TRBD1 (5 bases). This CDR3 has 15 residues. Trimming left V 0 bases short and J 5 bases short, with 13 bases between. The germline CDR1 and CDR2 sequences are SGHTA and FQGNSA. Here the CDR3 reads CASSLALQGGETQYF. The CDR3 DNA is TGTGCCAGCAGCTTAGCCCTTCAGGGTGGCGAGACCCAGTACTTC.

This clonotype was recorded a few times. The chain combines TRBV6-5 with TRBJ2-5; 10 bases align to TRBD2. The tail of the sequence fits TRBJ2-1 better, so the J call may be wrong. This CDR3 region has 14 residues. The germline gives CDR1 MNHEY, CDR2 SVGAGI. The CDR3 DNA reads TGTGCCAGCAGTCAGCGGGGGGGCCGGAATGAGCAGTTCTTC. Translating it yields CASSQRGGRNEQFF.

This clonotype was seen only a few times. The chain couples TRBV29-1 to TRBJ2-1; 10 positions match TRBD2. Germline CDR1 reads SQVTM; CDR2 reads ANQGSEA. There are 14 residues in the CDR3. V was pared by 4 bases and J by 10 bases, with 10 bases of the junction left unmatched. CDR3 sequence (DNA): TGCAGCGTTGGAGGCGGAGCGGGAGGGGGGGAGCAGTTCTTC. It is translated as CSVGGGAGGGEQFF.

The J gene is TRBJ1-2, the V gene TRBV4-1; D ambiguous. Germline CDR1 MGHRA, CDR2 YSYEKL. The CDR3 runs to 15 residues. V lost 1 base, J lost 4 bases, and 13 bases lay in between. The CDR3 region is CASSQAGQSIYGYTF. The DNA of the CDR3 is TGCGCCAGCAGCCAAGCGGGCCAGTCCATCTATGGCTACACCTTC.

This clonotype was seen a few times. The chain combines TRBV24-1 with TRBJ1-2, with a possible D match to TRBD1 (5 bases). The germline V gene has CDR1 KGHDR and CDR2 SFDVKD. The CDR3 covers 15 residues. Trimming stripped 3 bases from V and 6 bases from J, with 16 bases between. The DNA of the CDR3 is TGTGCCACCAGTGATCGCACGGCAGGGTCTCATGGCTACACCTTC. Translated: CATSDRTAGSHGYTF.

This clonotype showed up just a few times. The chain couples TRBV4-3 to TRBJ1-1, with unresolved D. There are 16 residues in the CDR3. Trimming shortened V by 3 bases and J by 5 bases, and 19 bases separated the two germline ends. CDR1 and CDR2 from the germline V gene are LGHNA and YSLEER. The chain's CDR3 is CASSQTPGGYRTEAFF. In DNA form, the CDR3 reads TGCGCCAGCAGCCAGACCCCGGGCGGATATCGGACTGAAGCTTTCTTT.

As DNA, the CDR3 is TGTGCCAGCAGCCAAGACGGGGGGAACCCCTACAATGAGCAGTTCTTC. This gives the protein CASSQDGGNPYNEQFF. The chain couples TRBV3-1 to TRBJ2-1; 7 nucleotides line up with TRBD2. The CDR3 is 16 residues long. J was trimmed by 2 bases and V by 0 bases; bases with no gene match: 4. From germline, CDR1 is LGHDT and CDR2 YNNKEL (reference sequence).

The J gene is TRBJ2-5, the V gene TRBV12-3 or TRBV12-4, with D perhaps TRBD1 (5 bases). The CDR3 totals 14 residues. Between the trimmed V and J ends, which lost 6 bases and 4 bases, there was a span of 15 bases. DNA of the CDR3: TGTGCCAGCAGCCTCGGACACTCGGGAGAGACCCAGTACTTC. The encoded protein is CASSLGHSGETQYF.